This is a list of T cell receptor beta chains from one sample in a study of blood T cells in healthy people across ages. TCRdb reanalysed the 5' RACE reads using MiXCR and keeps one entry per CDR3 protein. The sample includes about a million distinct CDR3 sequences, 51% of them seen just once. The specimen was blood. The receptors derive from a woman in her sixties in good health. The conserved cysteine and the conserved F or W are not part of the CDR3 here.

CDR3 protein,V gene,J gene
AGSQGGTTTYNEQF,TRBV14,TRBJ2-1
ASSPTTLADTQY,TRBV11-3,TRBJ2-3
ASSARDQRGTDTQY,TRBV9,TRBJ2-3
AGGTGHYEQY,TRBV6-6,TRBJ2-7
SARRTGNQGGEQY,TRBV20-1,TRBJ2-7
AIRPGQGLFGANVLT,TRBV10-3,TRBJ2-6
ASSSGQGAFNEQF,TRBV28,TRBJ2-1
SGRTGGTDTQY,TRBV20-1,TRBJ2-3
ASSLRAGAKNIQY,TRBV7-2,TRBJ2-4
SAHAAGSGYT,TRBV20-1,TRBJ1-2
ASSQDSSGFYEQY,TRBV4-1,TRBJ2-7
ASSLSLAGRVYEQY,TRBV27,TRBJ2-7
ASSFLVSADEQY,TRBV27,TRBJ2-7
ASRWTGGFGKTNEKLF,TRBV4-1,TRBJ1-4
ASSLARLSTDTQY,TRBV7-2,TRBJ2-3
ASSPRTGRSPLH,TRBV3-1,TRBJ1-6
ASRIAGAAYNEQF,TRBV6-5,TRBJ2-1
ASSATGAVYIETQY,TRBV2,NA
ASSAILGTEAF,TRBV9,TRBJ1-1
ASIAGNVPRNEQF,TRBV28,TRBJ2-1
ASSLDRLSTDTQY,TRBV5-1,TRBJ2-3
ASSRRGRTSTDTQY,TRBV5-1,TRBJ2-3
ASSPSRGMPTDTQY,TRBV11-2,TRBJ2-3